The 26 T cell receptor beta chains below all came from one sample that was sequenced in a study of OX40 agonist ivuxolimab in advanced cancers. The data were produced by immunoSEQ multiplex PCR, yet TCRdb's version contains in-frame clones alone and is incomplete. The table includes roughly 60,000 clones, 80% to 90% detected once. This specimen consisted of CD4+ or CD8+ T cells sorted from blood, obtained in a trial of the OX40 agonist ivuxolimab. These receptors originate from an adult with an advanced solid tumor such as melanoma, head and neck, liver or kidney cancer.

CDR3 region: CAISEQDRLSSGNTIYF. CDR3 in DNA: TGTGCCATCAGTGAGCAGGACAGGCTGAGCTCTGGAAACACCATATATTTT. The chain carries TRBV10-3 and TRBJ1-3; 7 bases map to TRBD1. The ends lost 2 bases at V and 0 bases at J; junction bases unmatched: 7. The CDR3 covers 17 residues. The V gene's germline CDR1 is ENHRY and CDR2 SYGVKD.

The CDR3 protein is CASSPPNQGATEAFF. The CDR3 nucleotides read TGTGCCAGCTCACCACCGAACCAGGGGGCGACTGAAGCTTTCTTT. The chain has TRBV18 and TRBJ1-1; 8 nucleotides agree with TRBD1. J was trimmed by 5 bases and V by 0 bases; bases with no gene match: 5. Germline V CDR1 and CDR2: KGHSH, LQKENI. The CDR3 consists of 15 residues.

This clone was detected only a few times. The rearrangement links TRBV2 to TRBJ1-2; 10 positions agree with TRBD1. Germline CDR1 SNHLY, CDR2 FYNNEI. The V segment lost 6 bases and the J segment 5 bases; nucleotides outside the gene matches: 9. The CDR3 spans 15 residues. The DNA for the CDR3 is TGTGCCAGCAGCCGGGAGACAGGGGGCTTTTATGGCTACACCTTC. Translation: CASSRETGGFYGYTF.

This chain joins TRBV5-4 and TRBJ2-2; D uncertain. CDR1 and CDR2 (germline): SGHNT, YYREEE (reference sequence). The CDR3 runs 13 residues. The ends were cut back, 1 base at V and 7 bases at J, with 8 bases in the middle. In DNA, the CDR3 is TGTGCCAGCAGCTTGTTGGATGGCGGGGAGCTGTTTTTT. As protein: CASSLLDGGELFF.

The genes are TRBV9 and TRBJ1-3; a possible D gene is TRBD1 (5 bases). The CDR3 covers 17 residues. CDR1 and CDR2 (germline): SGDLS, YYNGEE. Trimming removed 1 base at V and 0 bases at J, with 14 bases between. The CDR3 protein is CASSVSQGRSSGNTIYF. The CDR3 DNA is TGTGCCAGCAGCGTATCCCAGGGAAGGAGCTCTGGAAACACCATATATTTT.

V is TRBV7-8 and J is TRBJ2-1; no firm D call. Deletions cut 6 bases from V and 9 bases from J, with 15 bases between. In germline, CDR1 is SGHVS, CDR2 FQNEAQ. This CDR3 is built from 13 residues. The CDR3: CASSQRRGIEQFF. CDR3 coding DNA: TGTGCCAGCAGTCAACGGCGAGGAATTGAGCAGTTCTTC.

Worth noting for this clone: Mismatch with germline at one junction end may stem from a read error. The V gene is TRBV6-5, the J gene TRBJ2-1; 7 bases map to TRBD1. CDR3 size: 12 residues. Germline values: CDR1 MNHEY, CDR2 SVGAGI. The CDR3, as DNA: TGTGCCAGCAGTTATCGGACAGGAGATTCAATCTTC. Its protein product is CASSYRTGDSIF.

The chain uses TRBV6-6 and TRBJ1-2, with D hard to call. With 0 bases removed from V and 4 bases from J, the gap between germline ends came to 12 bases. CDR1 MNHNY and CDR2 SVGAGI come from the germline V gene (reference sequence). CDR3 length: 15 residues. The CDR3 DNA follows: TGTGCCAGCAGTTACTCTGGTCGGGCAGCCTATGGCTACACCTTC. This encodes CASSYSGRAAYGYTF.

The J gene is TRBJ1-6, the V gene TRBV6-6, with D maybe TRBD1 (6 bases). V lost 2 bases and J 8 bases, leaving 13 bases between the germline ends. The CDR3 is made up of 15 amino acids. Germline V CDR1 and CDR2: MNHNY, SVGAGI (reference sequence). CDR3 sequence (DNA): TGTGCCAGCAGTTACCGCAGGGGTATAGATTCACCCCTCCACTTT. The encoded protein is CASSYRRGIDSPLHF.

The V call is TRBV4-3, the J call TRBJ1-5, with D hard to call. CDR3 length equals 20 residues. V lost 0 bases and J lost 0, with 21 bases in between. Germline CDR1 reads LGHNA; CDR2 reads YSLEER. The CDR3 region is CASSQENSPCPVYSNQPQHF. In DNA, the CDR3 is TGCGCCAGCAGCCAAGAAAACAGTCCCTGCCCCGTATATAGCAATCAGCCCCAGCATTTT.

The J gene is TRBJ1-3, the V gene TRBV30; D ambiguous. The germline V and J ends were trimmed by 0 bases and 5 bases, with 5 bases remaining between them. The germline gives CDR1 GTSNPN, CDR2 SVGIG (reference sequence). The CDR3 spans 12 residues. The DNA of the CDR3 is TGTGCCTGGAGTGTGCACAGAAACACCATATATTTT. Its translation: CAWSVHRNTIYF.

The chain combines TRBV10-2 with TRBJ2-5; possibly TRBD1 for D (5 bases). CDR1 is WSHSY, CDR2 SAAADI, per germline. V lost 2 bases to trimming and J lost 3 bases, with 10 bases between them. The length of the CDR3 is 14 residues. As DNA, the CDR3 is TGCGCCAGCAGTGAGGGGCAGGACAAAGAGACCCAGTACTTC. It translates to CASSEGQDKETQYF.

The V call is TRBV2, the J call TRBJ2-5; D tentatively reads TRBD1 or TRBD2 (7 bases each). The germline V and J ends were trimmed by 8 bases and 5 bases, with 15 bases remaining between them. The CDR3 is 13 amino acids. Germline V gene sequence: CDR1 SNHLY, CDR2 FYNNEI. CDR3 DNA sequence: TGTGCCAGCGGGAGGGGGCCCGAGGAGACCCAGTACTTC. It codes for CASGRGPEETQYF.

The chain has TRBV7-4 and TRBJ1-5, with D hard to call. The CDR3 is made up of 15 amino acids. Trimming removed 1 base from V and 5 bases from J, with 12 bases in between. Germline lookup yields CDR1 SGHVT and CDR2 SQSDAQ. DNA for the CDR3: TGTGCCAGCAGCTTAGTTGAACCCTGGGATCAGCCCCAGCATTTT. It translates to CASSLVEPWDQPQHF.

The chain joins TRBV19 to TRBJ2-7, with 8 bases aligning to TRBD1. Trimming took 4 bases from V and 4 from J; bases not matched to a gene: 15. CDR3 size: 17 residues. Germline loops: CDR1 LNHDA, CDR2 SQIVND (reference sequence). Here the CDR3 reads CASSTWKRTGKTYEQYF. The CDR3, as DNA: TGTGCCAGTAGTACCTGGAAACGGACAGGGAAAACGTACGAGCAGTACTTC.

The V gene is TRBV7-7, the J gene TRBJ2-1; maybe TRBD1 (6 bases). The CDR3 consists of 14 residues. The V end was cut by 5 bases, the J end by 6 bases, with 14 bases between. The V gene's germline CDR1 is SSHAT and CDR2 FNYEAQ (reference sequence). CDR3 residues: CASSQDGGSNEQFF. The CDR3 DNA reads as TGTGCCAGCAGCCAAGATGGGGGCAGCAATGAGCAGTTCTTC.

This clone appeared once. This sequence joins TRBV7-2 and TRBJ2-5; D is unresolved. The V and J ends lost 6 bases and 0 bases respectively, with 8 bases between them. CDR1 is SGHTA and CDR2 is FQGNSA in the germline V gene. The length of the CDR3 is 13 residues. For the CDR3, the DNA is TGTGCCAGCAGTCTAACCAACCAAGAGACCCAGTACTTC. Encoded protein: CASSLTNQETQYF.

The chain employs TRBV25-1 and TRBJ1-6; no clear D. From germline, CDR1 is MGHDK and CDR2 SYGVNS. The ends were cut back, 1 base at V and 10 bases at J, with 14 bases in the middle. The CDR3 sequence is 15 residues long. The CDR3 is CASSESTTLGSPLHF. The CDR3 DNA reads as TGTGCCAGCAGTGAATCAACTACCCTCGGATCACCCCTCCACTTT.

A single count supports this clone. The V call is TRBV19, the J call TRBJ1-6; TRBD1 aligns across 10 bases. Germline trimming cut 6 bases from V and 6 bases from J; bases unmatched to any gene: 2. The CDR3 extends over 14 amino acids. Per germline, CDR1 LNHDA and CDR2 SQIVND (reference sequence). The CDR3 region is CASRRQGANSPLHF. The CDR3 DNA sequence: TGTGCCAGTAGGCGACAGGGGGCTAATTCACCCCTCCACTTT.

The rearrangement links TRBV19 to TRBJ1-2, with D possibly matching TRBD1 (6 bases). Germline V gene data show CDR1 as LNHDA and CDR2 as SQIVND (reference sequence). This CDR3 spans 14 amino acids. The V and J ends lost 3 bases and 0 bases respectively, with 8 bases between them. CDR3 sequence: CASSMDRANYGYTF. CDR3 nucleotides: TGTGCCAGTAGTATGGACAGAGCTAACTATGGCTACACCTTC.

This chain links TRBV14 with TRBJ1-2; D is undetermined. Between the trimmed V and J ends, which lost 1 base and 5 bases, there was a span of 14 bases. This CDR3 is 15 amino acids long. The germline gives CDR1 SGHDN, CDR2 FVKESK. The CDR3 nucleotides read TGTGCCAGCAGCCAAGGTCGTGTAATTGGATATGGCTACACCTTC. This codes for CASSQGRVIGYGYTF. The full variable domain, in which reference TRBV14 and TRBJ1-2 provide the parts outside the CDR3, is EAGVTQFPSHSVIEKGQTVTLRCDPISGHDNLYWYRRVMGKEIKFLLHFVKESKQDESGMPNNRFLAERTGGTYSTLKVQPAELEDSGVYFCASSQGRVIGYGYTFGSGTRLTVV.

The chain carries TRBV7-3 and TRBJ2-5; no firm D call. This CDR3 spans 15 amino acids. Trimming left V 5 bases short and J 1 base short, with 14 bases between. CDR1 SGHTA and CDR2 FQGTGA come from the germline V gene. CDR3 amino acids: CASSPNAGSQETQYF. The CDR3 DNA sequence: TGTGCCAGCAGCCCGAATGCAGGCAGCCAAGAGACCCAGTACTTC.

The CDR3 bases are TGTGCCAGCAGCCCCATGTTGGGAAGGGCCCAGTTGGGCTATGGCTACACCTTC. Amino acid sequence: CASSPMLGRAQLGYGYTF. The chain recombines TRBV5-4 with TRBJ1-2, with D unresolved. Germline V CDR1 and CDR2: SGHNT, YYREEE (reference sequence). V dropped 4 bases and J dropped 4 bases, with 26 bases sitting between them. This CDR3 comprises 18 residues.

The rearrangement links TRBV6-5 to TRBJ2-1, with 8 nucleotides matching TRBD2. Germline CDR1 and CDR2: MNHEY and SVGAGI. The CDR3 runs to 14 residues. The J segment lost 1 base and the V segment lost 8 bases, leaving 4 bases of the junction unmatched. CDR3 sequence (DNA): TGTGCCAGCGGGGCGGGAGGATCCTACAATGAGCAGTTCTTC. This codes for CASGAGGSYNEQFF.

The CDR3 DNA reads as TGTGCCAGTAGAGTACGGAGGGGGCAGGACACTGAAGCTTTCTTT. Translation gives CASRVRRGQDTEAFF. This chain joins TRBV19 and TRBJ1-1; 7 bases fit TRBD1. The V gene end was trimmed by 6 bases and the J gene end by 3 bases; junction bases not matched to a gene: 10. The CDR3 covers 15 residues. Germline V CDR1 and CDR2: LNHDA, SQIVND (reference sequence).

CDR3 nucleotide sequence: TGTGCCAGCAGTTTGGACAGGGACGAGCAGTACTTC. This sequence encodes CASSLDRDEQYF. The chain recombines TRBV6-1 with TRBJ2-7; the match to TRBD1 covers 8 bases. The CDR3 covers 12 residues. J gave up 5 bases and V 5 bases, and 2 bases lay outside the gene matches. Germline V CDR1 and CDR2: MNHNS, SASEGT.